This TCR beta chain was profiled in a study of T cell responses to AZD1222 COVID-19 vaccine. The method was immunoSEQ multiplex PCR; TCRdb's version includes in-frame clones alone and lacks a portion of them. The sample contains roughly 97,000 clones, more than 85% of which appear only once. Study observations and caveats: Nearly half of spike-specific TCRs reportedly go after variant regions that carry no mutations.

Note on this clone: Its antigen remains unknown.

The origin of this receptor is an adult in good health. The input for sequencing was peripheral blood, taken on day 0 of AZD1222 vaccination.

CDR3 nucleotide sequence: TGTGCCAGCAGCTTAGGGGTTGGCCGGAGGCGGGCTTTCTTT. It is translated as CASSLGVGRRRAFF. The chain carries TRBV7-9 and TRBJ1-1; D not certain. CDR3 length: 14 amino acids. The V gene's germline CDR1 is SEHNR and CDR2 FQNEAQ (reference sequence). Trimming cost V 1 base and J 11 bases, with 17 bases left between them.